One sample yielded the 6 T cell receptor beta chains listed below, sequenced in a study of T cell responses to AZD1222 COVID-19 vaccine (dated by TCRdb to the early 2020s). The time point tag for this specimen amounts to: about 28 days (+/-7) after the second vaccine dose. Receptor amplification or capture employed the immunoSEQ multiplex PCR assay. Held by TCRdb, this immuneACCESS table contains in-frame sequences only and omits some clones. Under half of the omission traces to an unresolved V gene where checked; the cause of the rest is unknown. In this sample the table shows about 150,000 clones, around 93% of which occur a single time. The top ten hold roughly 3.8% of the sample. The source was peripheral blood, collected 28 days after the second AZD1222 dose. The receptors come from an adult who received the AZD1222 COVID-19 vaccine.

The chain is built from TRBV2 and TRBJ1-2, with 9 bases identical to TRBD1. The J segment lost 5 bases and the V segment lost 2 bases, leaving 9 bases of the junction unmatched. Germline assignment: CDR1 SNHLY and CDR2 FYNNEI. The CDR3 extends over 16 amino acids. Here the CDR3 DNA reads TGTGCCAGCAGTGAACCCGGGACAGGGATAGGGTATGGCTACACCTTC. It specifies CASSEPGTGIGYGYTF.

This chain uses TRBV6-4 with TRBJ1-5; D remains ambiguous. Germline-derived CDR1 and CDR2 are MRHNA and SNTAGT. The CDR3 runs to 13 residues. Trimming left V 5 bases short and J 1 base short, with 6 bases between. CDR3 sequence reads: CASSLDSNQPQHF. In DNA, the CDR3 is TGTGCCAGCAGTCTGGACAGCAATCAGCCCCAGCATTTT.

The chain links TRBV30 to TRBJ2-1, with 10 positions matching TRBD2. V was pared by 3 bases and J by 0 bases, with 8 bases of the junction left unmatched. The CDR3 spans 17 residues. In germline, CDR1 is GTSNPN, CDR2 SVGIG (reference sequence). The CDR3 DNA sequence: TGTGCCTGGAGCGGACTAGCGGTCGAGAGCTCCTACAATGAGCAGTTCTTC. Its translation is CAWSGLAVESSYNEQFF.

The genes are TRBV7-7 and TRBJ2-2, with 9 bases aligning to TRBD2. The junction had 6 bases not matched to a gene; V was cut back by 5 bases and J by 2 bases. This CDR3 is 16 amino acids long. CDR1 is SSHAT and CDR2 is FNYEAQ in the germline V gene (reference sequence). The CDR3 protein is CASSPAGGANTGELFF. The CDR3, as DNA: TGTGCCAGCAGCCCGGCGGGGGGGGCAAACACCGGGGAGCTGTTTTTT.

The J gene is TRBJ1-3, the V gene TRBV3-1 (or the pseudogene TRBV3-2); D is ambiguous. The CDR3 is 12 residues long. Germline values: CDR1 LGHDT, CDR2 YNNKEL (reference sequence). V was trimmed by 3 bases and J by 10 bases, leaving 10 bases between them. CDR3 nucleotide sequence: TGTGCCAGCAGCCAGTTGGAACGAACCATATATTTT. Residues: CASSQLERTIYF.

This clone was recorded a few times. This chain joins TRBV7-6 and TRBJ2-5; D tentatively fits TRBD1 or TRBD2 (5 bases each). V lost 2 bases and J 2 bases, leaving 12 bases between the germline ends. Germline CDR1 reads SGHVS; CDR2 reads FNYEAQ. This CDR3 is 15 amino acids long. The CDR3 coding sequence is TGTGCCAGCAGCTTACGTCAGGGAGTACAAGAGACCCAGTACTTC. Its protein product is CASSLRQGVQETQYF. Supplemented by reference TRBV7-6 and TRBJ2-5, the full variable domain reads GAGVSQSPRYKVTKRGQDVALRCDPISGHVSLYWYRQALGQGPEFLTYFNYEAQQDKSGLPNDRFSAERPEGSISTLTIQRTEQRDSAMYRCASSLRQGVQETQYFGPGTRLLVL.